Listed below are T cell receptor beta chains from one sample, sequenced in a study of cytomegalovirus exposure and HLA in healthy donors. The protocol was immunoSEQ multiplex PCR, while the TCRdb copy is restricted to in-frame clones and leaves out a portion. The top ten clones hold about 1.8% of a sample with approximately 210,000 clones, 81% of them seen once. Sequencing was carried out using PBMCs. The receptor source for this set is a man between 18 and 29 years old in good health and CMV-seronegative. CDR3s include the opening cysteine and the closing phenylalanine or tryptophan. The D gene is left open where the match is weak.

V gene	D gene	J gene	CDR3 protein
TRBV19	NA	TRBJ1-4	CASSIGVRENEKLFF
TRBV18	TRBD1	TRBJ2-7	CASSLGTGLREQYF
TRBV11-2	NA	TRBJ1-1	CASSLSVNTEAFF
TRBV27	TRBD2	TRBJ2-2	CASSSPSRGGRAGELFF
TRBV28	NA	TRBJ2-7	CAGSPSAASYEQYF
TRBV27	TRBD1	TRBJ1-1	CASSHKPDRGTEAFF
TRBV10-3	NA	TRBJ1-3	CAISPEARGNTIYF
TRBV2	NA	TRBJ1-5	CASSDYSNQPQHF
TRBV10-1	NA	TRBJ2-5	CASSESRSGSETQYF
TRBV19	NA	TRBJ1-4	CASSFGQTLNEKLFF
TRBV5-1	NA	TRBJ1-3	CASSVAGRGNTIYF
TRBV30	NA	TRBJ2-5	CARQGRKGTQYF
TRBV5-1	NA	TRBJ2-7	CASSTRPGTTYEQYF
TRBV7-9	TRBD1	TRBJ2-6	CAKSQGRSSGANVLTF
TRBV29-1	NA	TRBJ2-1	CSAILGQGNEQFF